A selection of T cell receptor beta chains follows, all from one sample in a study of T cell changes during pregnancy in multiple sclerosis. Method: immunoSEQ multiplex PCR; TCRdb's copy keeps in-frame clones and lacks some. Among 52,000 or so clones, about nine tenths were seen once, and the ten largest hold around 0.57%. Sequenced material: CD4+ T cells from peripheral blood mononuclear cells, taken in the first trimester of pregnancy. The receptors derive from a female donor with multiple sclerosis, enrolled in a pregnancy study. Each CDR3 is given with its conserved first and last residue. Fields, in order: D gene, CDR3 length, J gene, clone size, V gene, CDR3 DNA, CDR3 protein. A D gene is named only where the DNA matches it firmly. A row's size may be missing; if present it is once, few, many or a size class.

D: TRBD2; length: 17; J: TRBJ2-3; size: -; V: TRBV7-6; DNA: TGTGCCAGCAGCGGACGACTAGCGGGTATTAGCACAGATACGCAGTATTTT; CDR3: CASSGRLAGISTDTQYF
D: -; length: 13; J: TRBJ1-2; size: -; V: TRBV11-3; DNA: TGTGCCAGCAGCTTAGATCAACGGTCCCCCTACACCTTC; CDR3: CASSLDQRSPYTF
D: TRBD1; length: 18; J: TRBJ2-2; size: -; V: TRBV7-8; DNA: TGTGCCAGCAGCCCGCGACAGGGGACCCTGATCTACACCGGGGAGCTGTTTTTT; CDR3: CASSPRQGTLIYTGELFF
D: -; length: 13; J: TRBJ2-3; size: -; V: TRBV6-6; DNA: TGTGCCAGCAGCCTCGACATCATGAATACGCAGTATTTT; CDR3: CASSLDIMNTQYF
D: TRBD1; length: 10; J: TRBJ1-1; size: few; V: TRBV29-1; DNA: TGCAGCGTAGACAGGGTTGAAGCTTTCTTT; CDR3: CSVDRVEAFF
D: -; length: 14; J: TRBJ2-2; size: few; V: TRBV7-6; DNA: TGTGCCAGCAGCTTGGCAGGGCGGACCGGGGAGCTGTTTTTT; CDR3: CASSLAGRTGELFF
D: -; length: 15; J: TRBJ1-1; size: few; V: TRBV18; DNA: TGTGCCAGCTCACCCCGGGACTCCTTGAACACTGAAGCTTTCTTT; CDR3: CASSPRDSLNTEAFF
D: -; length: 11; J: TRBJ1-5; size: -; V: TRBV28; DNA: TGTGCCAGCAGGACTTCTTCAGTCCAGCATTTT; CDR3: CASRTSSVQHF
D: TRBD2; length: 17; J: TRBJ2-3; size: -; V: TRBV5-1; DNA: TGCGCCAGCAGCCCTGGGCCAGCGGGGGGGGGCGCAGATACGCAGTATTTT; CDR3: CASSPGPAGGGADTQYF
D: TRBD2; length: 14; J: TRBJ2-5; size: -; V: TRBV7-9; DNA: TGTGCCAGCAGCCTCAGCGGGACCCAAGAGACCCAGTACTTC; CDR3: CASSLSGTQETQYF
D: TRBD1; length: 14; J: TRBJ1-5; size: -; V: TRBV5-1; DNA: TGCGCCAGCAGCCTGACAGGGTTCAATCAGCCCCAGCATTTT; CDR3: CASSLTGFNQPQHF
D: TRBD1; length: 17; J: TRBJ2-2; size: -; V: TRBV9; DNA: TGTGCCAGCAGCGTAGGGGGACAGGGACGTGCCGCCGGGGAGCTGTTTTTT; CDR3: CASSVGGQGRAAGELFF
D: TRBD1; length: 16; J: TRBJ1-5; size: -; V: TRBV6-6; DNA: TGTGCCAGCAGACCAGCCGAACAGGGGGTAAATCAGCCCCAGCATTTT; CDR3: CASRPAEQGVNQPQHF
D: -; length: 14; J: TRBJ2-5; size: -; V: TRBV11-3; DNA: TGTGCCAGCAGCAAGTGGGGGGGCCGCGAGACCCAGTACTTC; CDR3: CASSKWGGRETQYF
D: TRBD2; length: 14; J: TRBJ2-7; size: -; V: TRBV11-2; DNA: TGTGCCAGCAGCTTAGCGGGAGGGCCTTACGAGCAGTACTTC; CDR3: CASSLAGGPYEQYF
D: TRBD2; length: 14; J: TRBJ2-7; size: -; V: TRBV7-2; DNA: TGTGCCAGCAGCTTATCGGGAGGGCCGGACGAGCAGTACTTC; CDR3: CASSLSGGPDEQYF
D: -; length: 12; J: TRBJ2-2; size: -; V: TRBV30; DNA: TGTGCCTGGACCCAGATTTCCGGGGAGCTGTTTTTT; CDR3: CAWTQISGELFF
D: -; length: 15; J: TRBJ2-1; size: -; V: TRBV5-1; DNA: TGCGCCAGCAGCAATGGTGGCTCCAATAACAATGAGCAGTTCTTC; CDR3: CASSNGGSNNNEQFF
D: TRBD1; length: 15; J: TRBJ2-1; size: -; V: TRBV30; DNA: TGTGCCTGGTGTTATCGGGACAGGGAGTACAATGAGCAGTTCTTC; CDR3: CAWCYRDREYNEQFF
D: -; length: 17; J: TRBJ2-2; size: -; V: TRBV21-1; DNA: TGTGCCAGCAGCAAAGAAGGTAGCGGGAGTAACACCGGGGAGCTGTTTTTT; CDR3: CASSKEGSGSNTGELFF
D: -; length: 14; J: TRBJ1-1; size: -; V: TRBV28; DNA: TGTGCCAGCAGTTTATCAGGGTTGAACACTGAAGCTTTCTTT; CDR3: CASSLSGLNTEAFF
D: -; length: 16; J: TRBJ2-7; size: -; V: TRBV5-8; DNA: TGTGCCAGCAGCTTTGACCTGTTAATAGGGAGCTACGAGCAGTACTTC; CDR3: CASSFDLLIGSYEQYF
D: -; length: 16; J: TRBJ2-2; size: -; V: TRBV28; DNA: TGTGCCAGCAGTCCCACCGGGACTCTGTCAACCGGGGAGCTGTTTTTT; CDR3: CASSPTGTLSTGELFF
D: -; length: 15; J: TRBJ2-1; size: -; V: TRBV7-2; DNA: TGTGCCAGCAGCGAGGGGGCGGGGTTATACAATGAGCAGTTCTTC; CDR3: CASSEGAGLYNEQFF
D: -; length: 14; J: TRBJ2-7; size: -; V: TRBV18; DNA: TGTGCCAGCTCACCACTCGACAGAAACTACGAGCAGTACTTC; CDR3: CASSPLDRNYEQYF
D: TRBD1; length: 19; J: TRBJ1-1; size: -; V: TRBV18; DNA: TGTGCCAGCTCACCATTGGGACAGGGGGCTTTGCTCTTGAACACTGAAGCTTTCTTT; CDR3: CASSPLGQGALLLNTEAFF
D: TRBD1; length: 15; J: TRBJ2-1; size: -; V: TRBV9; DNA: TGTGCCAGCAGCCCGACAGGGACAAAACTCCCTGAGCAGTTCTTC; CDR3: CASSPTGTKLPEQFF
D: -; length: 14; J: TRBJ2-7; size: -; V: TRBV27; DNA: TGTGCCAGCAGTTTATATGGCAGCTCCTACGAGCAGTACTTC; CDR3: CASSLYGSSYEQYF
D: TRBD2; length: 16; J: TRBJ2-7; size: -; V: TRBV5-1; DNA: TGCGCCAGCAGGACTGGGTCTAGCGGTCCTTCCTACGAGCAGTACTTC; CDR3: CASRTGSSGPSYEQYF
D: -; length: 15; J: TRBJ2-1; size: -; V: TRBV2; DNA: TGTGCCAGCAGCGAAGGAGATTTTACCTACAATGAGCAGTTCTTC; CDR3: CASSEGDFTYNEQFF
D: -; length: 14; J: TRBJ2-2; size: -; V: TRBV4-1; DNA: TGCGCCAGCAGCCAGGGACTGAACACCGGGGAGCTGTTTTTT; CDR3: CASSQGLNTGELFF
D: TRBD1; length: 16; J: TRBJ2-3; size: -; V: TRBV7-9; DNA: TGTGCCAGCAGTTTGACGACAGGGACGGGCACAGATACGCAGTATTTT; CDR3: CASSLTTGTGTDTQYF
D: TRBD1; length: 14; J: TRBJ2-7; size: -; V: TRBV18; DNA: TGTGCCAGCTCACCAAGGGACAGGGTTTTCGAGCAGTACTTC; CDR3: CASSPRDRVFEQYF
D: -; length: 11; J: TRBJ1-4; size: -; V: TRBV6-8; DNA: TGTGCCGTCGGGGGGGTTGAAAAACTGTTTTTT; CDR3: CAVGGVEKLFF
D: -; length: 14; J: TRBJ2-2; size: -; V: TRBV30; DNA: TGTGCCTGGAGTTTTGCGGTCAACACCGGGGAGCTGTTTTTT; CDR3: CAWSFAVNTGELFF
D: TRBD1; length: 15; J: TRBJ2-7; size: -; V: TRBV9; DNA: TGTGCCAGCAGCGGAGGGACAGGGTCTGGAGACGAGCAGTACTTC; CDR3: CASSGGTGSGDEQYF
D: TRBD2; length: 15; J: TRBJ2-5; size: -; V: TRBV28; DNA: TGTGCCAGCAGTCTAAGGACTAGCGGGAGTGAGACCCAGTACTTC; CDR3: CASSLRTSGSETQYF
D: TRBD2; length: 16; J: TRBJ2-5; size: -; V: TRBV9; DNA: TGTGCCAGCAGCCCCGCTAGCGGGAGGGGGATGGAGACCCAGTACTTC; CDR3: CASSPASGRGMETQYF
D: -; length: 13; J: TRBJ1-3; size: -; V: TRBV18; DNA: TGTGCCAGCTCACCGACCCGGGTCGACACCATATATTTT; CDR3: CASSPTRVDTIYF
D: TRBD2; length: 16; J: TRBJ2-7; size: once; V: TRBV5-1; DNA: TGCGCCAGCAGCTTGGAAGGTAGCGGGGGGACATACGAGCAGTACTTC; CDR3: CASSLEGSGGTYEQYF